This T cell receptor beta chain was sequenced for a study of spatial heterogeneity in lung cancer. At the level of the study: The approximately 79 donors had untreated early-stage non-small cell lung cancer. Raw-read counts averaged over ten per unique TCR and UMI combination.

TCRdb re-called the 5' RACE reads through MiXCR, storing one row per CDR3 protein. The top ten clones hold more than 20% of a sample with roughly 16,000 distinct CDR3 sequences, approximately 6.8% of them seen once. The time point is: blood at routine non-recurrence follow-up after resection. This CDR3 has 15 amino acids. Germline loops: CDR1 SGHTA, CDR2 FQGNSA. In regard to this clonotype: This may be a read error, as it is one base from a much larger clone.

This chain joins TRBV7-2 and TRBJ1-2, with 9 bases matching TRBD1. The sample consisted of PBMCs, taken at follow-up. The TCR comes from a male donor with early-stage non-small cell lung cancer. The CDR3 region is CAGSSSTGGTNGYTF. For the CDR3, the DNA is TGTGCCGGCAGCTCATCGACAGGGGGAACAAATGGCTACACCTTC.